Listed here are 12 T cell receptor beta chains from one sample, sequenced in a study of patients and donors after allogeneic stem cell transplantation. In TCRdb, the RT-PCR reads were re-called with MiXCR into one record per CDR3 protein. This table holds 400,000 to 500,000 distinct CDR3 sequences, around 16% found once. Sequencing was done on a sample of blood, either unsorted or a sorted T cell fraction (not recorded which). All receptors derive from a human donor who was either an allogeneic HSCT recipient or a stem cell or donor lymphocyte infusion donor (not recorded which). It is not recorded whose cells these are; they may come from a transplant donor.

The rearrangement links TRBV9 to TRBJ2-5, with 10 bases aligning to TRBD2. The trim removed 4 bases at V and 1 base at J, leaving 13 bases unmatched. The germline gives CDR1 SGDLS, CDR2 YYNGEE. The CDR3 runs 18 residues. The CDR3 protein is CASSPPPRKREGQETQYF. CDR3 bases: TGTGCCAGCAGCCCTCCCCCCCGGAAGCGGGAGGGCCAAGAGACCCAGTACTTC.

CDR3 sequence reads: CASSDVFGRGRNQPQHF. DNA for the CDR3: TGTGCCAGCAGTGACGTTTTCGGACGGGGGCGCAATCAGCCCCAGCATTTT. The chain has TRBV2 and TRBJ1-5; maybe TRBD1 (6 bases). V shed 3 bases and J shed 2 bases, with 17 bases lying between them. This CDR3 spans 17 amino acids. Per germline, CDR1 SNHLY and CDR2 FYNNEI.

This clonotype was recorded at least ten times. This chain connects TRBV5-1 to TRBJ2-2; no firm D call. Trimming took 0 bases from V and 1 from J, leaving 10 bases between them. This CDR3 has 16 amino acids. The V gene's germline CDR1 is SGHRS and CDR2 YFSETQ. The CDR3 reads CASSLAYRENTGELFF. As DNA, the CDR3 is TGCGCCAGCAGCTTGGCCTACAGAGAGAACACCGGGGAGCTGTTTTTT.

There are a few counts of this clonotype. The chain links TRBV9 to TRBJ2-3, with TRBD2 identical over 7 bases. Germline V gene lookup returns CDR1 SGDLS and CDR2 YYNGEE. J lost 3 bases, V lost 2 bases, and 6 bases had no gene match. This CDR3 region has 15 residues. In DNA form, the CDR3 reads TGTGCCAGCAGCGTCGATCAGGGACTAACAGATACGCAGTATTTT. Translation: CASSVDQGLTDTQYF. Full variable domain (rest looked up from reference TRBV9 and TRBJ2-3): DSGVTQTPKHLITATGQRVTLRCSPRSGDLSVYWYQQSLDQGLQFLIQYYNGEERAKGNILERFSAQQFPDLHSELNLSSLELGDSALYFCASSVDQGLTDTQYFGPGTRLTVL.

In its sample, this clonotype was seen a few times. The chain carries TRBV6-1 and TRBJ2-5; 14 bases fit TRBD2. In germline, CDR1 is MNHNS, CDR2 SASEGT. With V trimmed by 6 bases and J by 5 bases, 11 bases remained unmatched. CDR3 length equals 17 residues. The CDR3 region has the DNA TGTGCCAGCAGAGGACTAGCGGGGGGCCACAGGGGGGAGACCCAGTACTTC. Protein: CASRGLAGGHRGETQYF.

This clonotype was recorded at least ten times. The chain has TRBV7-2 and TRBJ2-1, with 7 bases aligning to TRBD2. The CDR3 extends over 15 amino acids. Germline CDR1 SGHTA, CDR2 FQGNSA. Trimming removed 1 base from V and 5 bases from J; junction bases left unmatched: 5. The CDR3 reads CASSLGWGGHNEQFF. The CDR3, as DNA: TGTGCCAGCAGCTTAGGGTGGGGAGGGCACAATGAGCAGTTCTTC.

This clonotype was found a few times. This rearrangement joins TRBV12-3 or TRBV12-4 to TRBJ1-3; D is unclear. The CDR3 has 16 residues. With 5 bases removed from V and 8 bases from J, the gap between germline ends came to 22 bases. The CDR3 loop is CASSPIGLLPPDTIYF. The CDR3 DNA is TGTGCCAGCAGTCCCATTGGACTCTTACCGCCGGACACCATATATTTT.

The chain combines TRBV9 with TRBJ2-1; 9 positions match TRBD1. Germline V CDR1 and CDR2: SGDLS, YYNGEE. V trimming: 4 bases; J trimming: 6 bases; junction bases outside the gene matches: 8. The CDR3 loop spans 15 amino acids. The CDR3 sequence: CASSISGQGVNEQFF. DNA of the CDR3: TGTGCCAGCAGCATCTCGGGACAGGGTGTCAATGAGCAGTTCTTC.

This clonotype was found a few times. The V and J genes are TRBV9 and TRBJ2-5, with unresolved D. This CDR3 has 12 amino acids. V was trimmed by 0 bases and J by 9 bases, leaving 9 bases between them. From germline, CDR1 is SGDLS and CDR2 YYNGEE. CDR3 loop: CASSVATGPQYF. CDR3 in DNA: TGTGCCAGCAGCGTAGCTACCGGTCCCCAGTACTTC. Supplemented by reference TRBV9 and TRBJ2-5, the full variable domain reads DSGVTQTPKHLITATGQRVTLRCSPRSGDLSVYWYQQSLDQGLQFLIQYYNGEERAKGNILERFSAQQFPDLHSELNLSSLELGDSALYFCASSVATGPQYFGPGTRLLVL.

This clonotype was detected only once. The chain joins TRBV4-1 to TRBJ2-4, with 10 bases fitting TRBD1. After removal of 1 base from V and 8 bases from J, the junction contained 5 bases not matched to a gene. In germline, CDR1 is MGHRA, CDR2 YSYEKL. This CDR3 is 15 amino acids long. This CDR3 is CASSQGDRGRDIQYF. CDR3 coding DNA: TGCGCCAGCAGCCAAGGTGACAGGGGGCGAGACATTCAGTACTTC.

The chain joins TRBV5-1 to TRBJ2-3; D possibly matches TRBD1 or TRBD2 (5 bases each). The CDR3 length is 16 residues. Trimming shortened V by 0 bases and J by 5 bases, and 16 bases separated the two germline ends. CDR1 is SGHRS, CDR2 YFSETQ, per germline. CDR3 amino acids: CASSLERGALIDTQYF. The CDR3 nucleotides are TGCGCCAGCAGCTTGGAGAGAGGGGCGCTTATAGATACGCAGTATTTT.

The chain combines TRBV7-2 with TRBJ1-6; D unclear. Germline-derived CDR1 and CDR2 are SGHTA and FQGNSA. The CDR3 covers 11 residues. The germline V and J ends were trimmed by 4 bases and 12 bases, with 7 bases remaining between them. CDR3: CASSSGLPLHF. The CDR3 DNA reads as TGTGCCAGCAGCTCCGGGTTACCCCTCCACTTT.